Following are 31 T cell receptor beta chains from one sample sequenced in a study of blood T cell repertoires in COVID-19 (dated by TCRdb to 2019 to 2021). Library method: the immunoSEQ multiplex PCR assay. Imported from immuneACCESS, the table was reduced by TCRdb to in-frame sequences with V and J called. These copies leave out some clones; in studies compared against another copy, an unresolved V gene accounts for under half, and the cause of the remainder is not known. The sample has under 300,000 clones on record, approximately 81% of them singletons. The leading ten clones occupy around 3% of the sample. Sample: peripheral blood. These receptors were obtained from a woman aged 60 to 75 with active or convalescent COVID-19.

This clone appeared a single time. V and J are TRBV29-1 and TRBJ1-3, with a tentative D call TRBD1 (6 bases). V lost 6 bases and J lost 2, with 14 bases in between. CDR3 length: 14 residues. Per germline, CDR1 SQVTM and CDR2 ANQGSEA. CDR3 protein: CSVKQGGPGNTIYF. CDR3 DNA sequence: TGCAGCGTAAAACAGGGCGGGCCTGGAAACACCATATATTTT.

This rearrangement joins TRBV21-1 to TRBJ1-2. TRBV21-1 is a pseudogene locus. The CDR3 has 10 amino acids. This chain's CDR3 is CASRTCTSFF. The CDR3 nucleotides are TGTGCCAGCAGGACGTGTACTAGTTTCTTC.

The chain employs TRBV6-5 and TRBJ2-5; 7 bases match TRBD2. Per the germline V gene, CDR1 is MNHEY and CDR2 is SVGAGI. CDR3 length equals 12 residues. V was pared by 8 bases and J by 7 bases, with 7 bases of the junction left unmatched. The CDR3 here is CASWGGRGTQYF. CDR3 DNA: TGTGCCAGCTGGGGGGGGAGGGGGACCCAGTACTTC.

The J gene is TRBJ2-2, the V gene TRBV25-1; perhaps TRBD1 as D (6 bases). Germline CDR1 is MGHDK and CDR2 is SYGVNS. The V and J ends lost 2 bases and 16 bases respectively, with 17 bases between them. This CDR3 comprises 13 residues. The CDR3 nucleotides read TGTGCCAGCAGTGAAAGGGACGGGGCAGGGGAGTTTTTT. It translates to CASSERDGAGEFF.

This chain joins TRBV7-9 and TRBJ2-3; maybe TRBD1 (6 bases). This CDR3 is built from 16 residues. The V gene lost 2 bases and the J gene lost 6 bases, with 18 bases spanning the gap. Germline CDR1 SEHNR, CDR2 FQNEAQ (reference sequence). The CDR3: CASSLRVGAAPDTQYF. For the CDR3, the DNA is TGTGCCAGCAGCTTAAGAGTGGGGGCAGCTCCCGATACGCAGTATTTT.

V and J are TRBV7-8 and TRBJ2-5; 9 nucleotides match TRBD2. The CDR3 contains 17 residues. With 0 bases clipped from V and 5 bases from J, the junction kept 10 bases outside the gene matches. Germline loops: CDR1 SGHVS, CDR2 FQNEAQ. CDR3 bases: TGTGCCAGCAGCTTAGCGGGCGGGGGGGCCTTTCGGGAGACCCAGTACTTC. It encodes CASSLAGGGAFRETQYF. Filled out from reference TRBV7-8 and TRBJ2-5, the complete variable domain reads GAGVSQSPRYKVAKRGQDVALRCDPISGHVSLFWYQQALGQGPEFLTYFQNEAQLDKSGLPSDRFFAERPEGSVSTLKIQRTQQEDSAVYLCASSLAGGGAFRETQYFGPGTRLLVL.

This clone showed up just once. This rearrangement joins TRBV10-3 to TRBJ1-6; 7 bases are shared with TRBD1. The CDR3 sequence is 18 residues long. Germline V lookup: CDR1 ENHRY, CDR2 SYGVKD. The V segment lost 6 bases and the J segment 0 bases; nucleotides outside the gene matches: 11. The CDR3 DNA reads as TGTGCCATCAGGACCCACAGGGGAGAAGGCTCCTATAATTCACCCCTCCACTTT. This sequence encodes CAIRTHRGEGSYNSPLHF.

This chain links TRBV7-2 with TRBJ2-5; 10 positions agree with TRBD2. Per the germline V gene, CDR1 is SGHTA and CDR2 is FQGNSA. The CDR3 has 16 amino acids. J lost 7 bases, V lost 0 bases, and 8 bases had no gene match. This CDR3 is CASSLASSGGQGTQYF. CDR3 coding DNA: TGTGCCAGCAGCTTAGCTTCTAGCGGGGGCCAGGGGACCCAGTACTTC.

The chain employs TRBV7-3 and TRBJ1-4; TRBD1 is a possible D gene (5 bases). Germline V lookup: CDR1 SGHTA, CDR2 FQGTGA. Deletions cut 0 bases from V and 5 bases from J, with 13 bases between. The CDR3 has 16 amino acids. Here the CDR3 DNA reads TGTGCCAGCAGCTTAACGGGCCAGGGCTCAAATGAAAAACTGTTTTTT. It is translated as CASSLTGQGSNEKLFF. Full variable domain (outside the CDR3, taken from reference TRBV7-3 and TRBJ1-4): GAGVSQTPSNKVTEKGKYVELRCDPISGHTALYWYRQSLGQGPEFLIYFQGTGAADDSGLPNDRFFAVRPEGSVSTLKIQRTERGDSAVYLCASSLTGQGSNEKLFFGSGTQLSVL.

The count of this clone is one. This chain connects TRBV6-1 to TRBJ1-4, with 8 bases aligning to TRBD1. Looked up from germline, CDR1 is MNHNS and CDR2 is SASEGT. Trimming removed 2 bases from V and 8 bases from J; junction bases left unmatched: 7. This CDR3 is built from 15 residues. CDR3: CASSEHGQGKEKLFF. The CDR3 bases are TGTGCCAGCAGTGAACATGGACAGGGTAAAGAAAAACTGTTTTTT.

The chain recombines TRBV6-5 with TRBJ2-7; unclear D gene. This CDR3 is built from 13 residues. Trimming left V 0 bases short and J 6 bases short, with 9 bases between. From germline, CDR1 is MNHEY and CDR2 SVGAGI. The CDR3 reads CASSYSRRGEQYF. CDR3 bases: TGTGCCAGCAGTTACTCCCGCCGAGGCGAGCAGTACTTC.

The chain recombines TRBV5-1 with TRBJ2-3; 7 nucleotides match TRBD2. Germline loops: CDR1 SGHRS, CDR2 YFSETQ. J gave up 2 bases and V 3 bases, and 15 bases lay outside the gene matches. The CDR3 covers 18 residues. The CDR3 reads CASSSPPMGGPHTDTQYF. DNA for the CDR3: TGCGCCAGCAGCTCACCCCCGATGGGAGGGCCTCACACAGATACGCAGTATTTT.

The chain uses TRBV6-1 and TRBJ1-2, with D tentatively TRBD1 (5 bases). This CDR3 comprises 15 residues. Trimming cost V 1 base and J 7 bases, with 16 bases left between them. CDR1 and CDR2 from the germline V gene are MNHNS and SASEGT. DNA for the CDR3: TGTGCCAGCAGTGAAGAAAACAGGCGGGGTCGTGGCTACACCTTC. Its translation: CASSEENRRGRGYTF.

The rearrangement links TRBV18 to TRBJ1-2; D gene uncertain. The V gene lost 5 bases and the J gene lost 0 bases, with 13 bases spanning the gap. Germline lookup yields CDR1 KGHSH and CDR2 LQKENI. The length of the CDR3 is 15 residues. CDR3 DNA sequence: TGTGCCAGCTCAGTAACAGAGAATTCTAACTATGGCTACACCTTC. Amino acids: CASSVTENSNYGYTF.

This chain uses TRBV19 with TRBJ1-1, with TRBD1 matching over 9 bases. The germline gives CDR1 LNHDA, CDR2 SQIVND (reference sequence). The V segment lost 6 bases and the J segment 5 bases; nucleotides outside the gene matches: 16. This CDR3 has 17 amino acids. For the CDR3, the DNA is TGTGCCAGTAGAGCCCCGTCCAGGGGGACAGGGCGAACTGAAGCTTTCTTT. Protein sequence: CASRAPSRGTGRTEAFF.

The genes are TRBV5-6 and TRBJ1-6; a weak D match, TRBD1 (5 bases). This CDR3 has 15 residues. The germline gives CDR1 SGHDT, CDR2 YYEEEE. V was cut by 0 bases and J by 9 bases, with 13 bases left in between. The CDR3 loop reads CASSLDRLEGSPLHF. The CDR3 DNA sequence: TGTGCCAGCAGCTTGGACAGGCTGGAGGGTTCACCCCTCCACTTT.

This sequence joins TRBV9 and TRBJ2-5; tentative D call: TRBD2 (5 bases). Trimming left V 0 bases short and J 5 bases short, with 14 bases between. In germline, CDR1 is SGDLS, CDR2 YYNGEE. This CDR3 region has 15 residues. CDR3 coding DNA: TGTGCCAGCAGCGTAGACCAGCAGCGGCGGGAGACCCAGTACTTC. Its protein product is CASSVDQQRRETQYF. The full variable domain, in which reference TRBV9 and TRBJ2-5 provide the parts outside the CDR3, is DSGVTQTPKHLITATGQRVTLRCSPRSGDLSVYWYQQSLDQGLQFLIQYYNGEERAKGNILERFSAQQFPDLHSELNLSSLELGDSALYFCASSVDQQRRETQYFGPGTRLLVL.

V and J are TRBV4-3 and TRBJ2-2, with TRBD1 as a possible D gene (6 bases). V lost 3 bases, J lost 6 bases, and 17 bases lay in between. This CDR3 has 16 residues. From germline, CDR1 is LGHNA and CDR2 YSLEER. The CDR3 region is CASSQRSEWGPGELFF. The CDR3 DNA is TGCGCCAGCAGCCAGCGGTCCGAGTGGGGGCCCGGGGAGCTGTTTTTT.

The rearrangement uses TRBV15 and TRBJ2-1; 7 bases line up with TRBD2. This CDR3 has 16 amino acids. J gave up 0 bases and V 5 bases, and 7 bases lay outside the gene matches. Germline V CDR1 and CDR2: LNHNV, YYDKDF (reference sequence). CDR3 sequence reads: CATSGGGGLSYNEQFF. The DNA for the CDR3 is TGTGCCACCAGCGGCGGCGGGGGTCTCTCCTACAATGAGCAGTTCTTC.

This clone was found a few times. The J gene is TRBJ2-3, the V gene TRBV18; tentatively, D is TRBD2 (6 bases). Trimming removed 1 base at V and 4 bases at J, with 15 bases between. There are 16 residues in the CDR3. Germline-derived CDR1 and CDR2 are KGHSH and LQKENI. This CDR3 reads CASSPLGTPNPDTQYF. The CDR3 bases are TGTGCCAGCTCACCACTGGGGACTCCGAACCCAGATACGCAGTATTTT.

This sequence joins TRBV19 and TRBJ2-7; 8 bases agree with TRBD1. Germline V gene sequence: CDR1 LNHDA, CDR2 SQIVND (reference sequence). Trimming removed 8 bases from V and 4 bases from J; junction bases left unmatched: 13. The CDR3 loop spans 15 amino acids. In DNA, the CDR3 is TGTGCCAGTTTGGGGATGACAGGGGCGCGGTACGAGCAGTACTTC. Its protein is CASLGMTGARYEQYF. The full variable domain, with the rest looked up from reference TRBV19 and TRBJ2-7, is DGGITQSPKYLFRKEGQNVTLSCEQNLNHDAMYWYRQDPGQGLRLIYYSQIVNDFQKGDIAEGYSVSREKKESFPLTVTSAQKNPTAFYLCASLGMTGARYEQYFGPGTRLTVT.

The chain combines TRBV7-2 with TRBJ2-5, with D unclear. Germline V CDR1 and CDR2: SGHTA, FQGNSA. The CDR3 runs 13 residues. V was shortened by 5 bases and J by 9 bases, with 16 bases between the two germline ends. The CDR3 reads CASSGHPQEPQYF. The DNA for the CDR3 is TGTGCCAGCAGCGGGCATCCCCAGGAACCCCAGTACTTC.

V is TRBV14 and J is TRBJ1-1; 7 bases agree with TRBD1. The CDR3 totals 15 residues. Germline V gene data show CDR1 as SGHDN and CDR2 as FVKESK. J was trimmed by 7 bases and V by 1 base; bases with no gene match: 9. CDR3 nucleotide sequence: TGTGCCAGCAGCCAAGCCGGGACAGCTCCGTTTGAAGCTTTCTTT. As protein: CASSQAGTAPFEAFF.

Regarding this clone: A read error may account for a junction end that differs from germline. This rearrangement joins TRBV28 to TRBJ1-1; weak D call: TRBD1 (5 bases). Germline V CDR1 and CDR2: MDHEN, SYDVKM. The CDR3 has 13 residues. This CDR3 is CASSPPGNPEAFF. CDR3 bases: TGTGCCAGCAGTCCCCCAGGGAACCCTGAAGCTTTCTTT.

Comment on this clone: The sample has other DNA sequences that encode this CDR3 too. This chain uses TRBV6-5 with TRBJ1-6; 7 bases fit TRBD1. The CDR3 totals 13 residues. V lost 7 bases to trimming and J lost 10 bases; unmatched junction nucleotides: 7. CDR1 and CDR2 from the germline V gene are MNHEY and SVGAGI. The CDR3 reads CASKRTGDSPLHF. In DNA form, the CDR3 reads TGTGCCAGCAAGAGAACAGGGGACTCACCCCTCCACTTT.

V usage is TRBV12-3 or TRBV12-4 and J usage is TRBJ2-7, with D perhaps TRBD1 (5 bases). Trimming took off 7 bases at V and 3 bases at J, with 10 bases between the two ends. The CDR3 length is 12 residues. The DNA for the CDR3 is TGTGCCAGCACTATGACAGACTACGAGCAGTACTTC. It is translated as CASTMTDYEQYF.

This chain connects TRBV6-5 to TRBJ2-5, with D uncertain. CDR3 size: 13 residues. Germline V gives CDR1 MNHEY, CDR2 SVGAGI. V shed 0 bases and J shed 6 bases, with 8 bases lying between them. CDR3 nucleotide sequence: TGTGCCAGCAGTTACTCGAGTGCGCAGACCCAGTACTTC. It yields the protein CASSYSSAQTQYF.

V is TRBV1 and J is TRBJ2-3; TRBD2 is the table's D call, not checked against the DNA. TRBV1 is a documented pseudogene. CDR3 length: 18 amino acids. The CDR3 DNA is TGCACCAGCAGCCGATGGAGGACTAGCGGGCTCAGCACAGATACGCAGTATTTT. The encoded protein is CTSSRWRTSGLSTDTQYF.

The CDR3 protein is CASSGGAPFEAFF. CDR3 coding DNA: TGTGCCAGCAGTGGGGGGGCGCCATTTGAAGCTTTCTTT. The chain links TRBV6-2 or TRBV6-3 to TRBJ1-1; a possible D gene is TRBD1 (6 bases). V dropped 5 bases and J dropped 7 bases, with 14 bases sitting between them. The germline V gene has CDR1 MNHEY and CDR2 SVGEGT. CDR3 length equals 13 residues.

The gene calls are TRBV2 and TRBJ1-1; TRBD1 might be the D (6 bases). V was clipped by 7 bases and J by 1 base, with 10 bases between them. Germline V gene data show CDR1 as SNHLY and CDR2 as FYNNEI. The CDR3 covers 13 residues. CDR3 DNA sequence: TGTGCCAGCAAGTGGGGGCGGAACACTGAAGCTTTCTTT. It yields the protein CASKWGRNTEAFF. The full variable domain, in which reference TRBV2 and TRBJ1-1 provide the parts outside the CDR3, is EPEVTQTPSHQVTQMGQEVILRCVPISNHLYFYWYRQILGQKVEFLVSFYNNEISEKSEIFDDQFSVERPDGSNFTLKIRSTKLEDSAMYFCASKWGRNTEAFFGQGTRLTVV.

This clone was seen once. In DNA form, the CDR3 reads TGTGCCAGCAGTTTTACAGGGAACTATGGCTACACCTTC. Translation gives CASSFTGNYGYTF. The chain couples TRBV27 to TRBJ1-2; perhaps TRBD1 as D (6 bases). The CDR3 is 13 amino acids. Germline CDR1 is MNHEY and CDR2 is SMNVEV (reference sequence). V lost 3 bases and J lost 2, with 7 bases in between.